This T cell receptor (beta chain) came from a study of T cell responses to AZD1222 COVID-19 vaccine. The study, taken as a whole, reports: Donors were chiefly white British, with a greater number of females, and clonal diversity was perhaps underestimated. CD4 TCRs linked to vaccination spanned spike, dominating at 160-218 and 743-854. At baseline, seropositivity was found in only six or seven AZD1222 recipients.

The CDR3 is 16 residues long. The V gene lost 0 bases and the J gene lost 5 bases, with 17 bases spanning the gap. Germline V gives CDR1 SGHKS, CDR2 YYEKEE (reference sequence). Comments on this clone: What it binds is not known.

The table came from immunoSEQ multiplex PCR; TCRdb's copy has only in-frame clones and leaves some out. Here the sample spans 100,000 to 120,000 clones, around 93% being singletons. The source is an adult who received the AZD1222 COVID-19 vaccine. The chain recombines TRBV5-5 with TRBJ2-5; D is perhaps TRBD2 (6 bases). The source material was peripheral blood, sampled 28 days after the second AZD1222 dose. As DNA, the CDR3 is TGTGCCAGCAGCTTGGCCTGGGAGAGGAGGGGCGAGACCCAGTACTTC. Residues: CASSLAWERRGETQYF.